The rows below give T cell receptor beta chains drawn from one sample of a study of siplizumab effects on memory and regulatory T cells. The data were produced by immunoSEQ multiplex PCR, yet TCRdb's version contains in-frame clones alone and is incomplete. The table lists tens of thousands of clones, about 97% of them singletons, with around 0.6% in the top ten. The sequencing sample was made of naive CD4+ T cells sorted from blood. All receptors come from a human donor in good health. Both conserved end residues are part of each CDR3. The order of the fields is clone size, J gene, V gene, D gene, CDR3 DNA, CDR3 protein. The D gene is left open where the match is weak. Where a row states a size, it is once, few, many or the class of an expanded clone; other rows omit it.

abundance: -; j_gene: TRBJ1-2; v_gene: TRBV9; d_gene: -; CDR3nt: TGTGCCAGCAGCGTAGCGGGGTATGGCTACACCTTC; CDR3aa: CASSVAGYGYTF
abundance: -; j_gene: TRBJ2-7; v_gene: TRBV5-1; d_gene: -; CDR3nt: TGCGCCAGCAGCGCTGGCAGAACCTACGAGCAGTACTTC; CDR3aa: CASSAGRTYEQYF
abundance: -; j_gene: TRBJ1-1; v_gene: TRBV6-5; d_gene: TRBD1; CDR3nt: TGTGCCAGCAGTTATTACAGGGGGGAGAGCACTGAAGCTTTCTTT; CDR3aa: CASSYYRGESTEAFF
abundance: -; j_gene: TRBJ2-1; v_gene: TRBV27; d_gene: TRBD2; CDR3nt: TGTGCCAGCAGTCAGACTAGCGGGGCCCCCAATGAGCAGTTCTTC; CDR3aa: CASSQTSGAPNEQFF
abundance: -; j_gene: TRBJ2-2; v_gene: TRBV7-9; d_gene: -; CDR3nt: TGTGCCAGCAGCTTCGGGTCGGCGAACACCGGGGAGCTGTTTTTT; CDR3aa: CASSFGSANTGELFF
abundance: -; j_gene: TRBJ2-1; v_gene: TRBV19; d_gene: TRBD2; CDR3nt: TGTGCCAGTAGGAGCCTAGCGGGAGGGAATGAGCAGTTCTTC; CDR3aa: CASRSLAGGNEQFF
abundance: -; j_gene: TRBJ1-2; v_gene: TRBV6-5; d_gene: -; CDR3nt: TGTGCCAGCAGTTACTCCGGGGCTGGCTACACCTTC; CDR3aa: CASSYSGAGYTF
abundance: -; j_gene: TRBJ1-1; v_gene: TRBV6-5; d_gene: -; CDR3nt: TGTGCCAGCAGTTACTCCGGGGCAGAGGGCACTGAAGCTTTCTTT; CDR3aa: CASSYSGAEGTEAFF
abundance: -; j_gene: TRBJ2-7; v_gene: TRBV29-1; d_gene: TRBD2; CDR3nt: TGCAGCGTTGAAGATCGGGGAGGGGCTAGTATGGGCGAGCAGTACTTC; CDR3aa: CSVEDRGGASMGEQYF
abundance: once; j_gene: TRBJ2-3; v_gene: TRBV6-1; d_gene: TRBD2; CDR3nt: TGTGCCAGCAGTGATTCGGGACTACTTCGCACAGATACGCAGTATTTT; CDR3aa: CASSDSGLLRTDTQYF
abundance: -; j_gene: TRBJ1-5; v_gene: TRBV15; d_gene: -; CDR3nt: TGTGCCACCAGCAGGCAGCCCAATCAGCCCCAGCATTTT; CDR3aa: CATSRQPNQPQHF
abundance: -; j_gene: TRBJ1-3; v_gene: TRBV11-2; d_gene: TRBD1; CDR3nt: TGTGCCAGCAGCAGTTACAGGGGGCCGACTGGAAACACCATATATTTT; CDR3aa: CASSSYRGPTGNTIYF